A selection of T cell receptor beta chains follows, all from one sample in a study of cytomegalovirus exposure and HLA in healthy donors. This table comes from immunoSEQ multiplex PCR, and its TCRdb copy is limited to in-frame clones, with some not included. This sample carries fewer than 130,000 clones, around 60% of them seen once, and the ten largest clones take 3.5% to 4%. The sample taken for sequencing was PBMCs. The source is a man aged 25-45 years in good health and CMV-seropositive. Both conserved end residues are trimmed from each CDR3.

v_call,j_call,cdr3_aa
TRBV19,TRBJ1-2,ASSIWDRRYGYT
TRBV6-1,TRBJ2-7,ASSEDWSDYEQY
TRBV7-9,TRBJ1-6,ASSLDTSYNSPLH
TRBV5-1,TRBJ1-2,ASSSGTFPLYGYT
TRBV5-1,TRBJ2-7,ASSLGYRFYEQY
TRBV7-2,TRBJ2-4,ASSLVALAKNIQY
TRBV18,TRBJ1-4,ASSPRRTETGEKLF
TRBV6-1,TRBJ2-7,ASSETVTTYEQY
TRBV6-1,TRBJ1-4,ASSESSGRYEKLF
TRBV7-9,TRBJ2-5,ASSLVGGQETQY
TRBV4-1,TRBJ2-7,ASSQAALAGGPGEQY
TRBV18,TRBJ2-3,ASSPPSSTDTQY
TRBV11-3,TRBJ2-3,ASSFTDSTDTQY
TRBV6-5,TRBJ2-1,ASSYGQAYNEQF
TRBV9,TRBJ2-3,ASSATSSERGTQY
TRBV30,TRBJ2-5,AWSVNSGGGTQY
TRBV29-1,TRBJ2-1,SGRDGREYNEQF
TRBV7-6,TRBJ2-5,ASSLEAGGWRETQY
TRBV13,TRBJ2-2,ASSLVGDGGTGELF
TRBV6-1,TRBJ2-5,ASSEDFYPVEETQY
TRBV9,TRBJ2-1,ASSGGLTSYNEQF
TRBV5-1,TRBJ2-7,ATSGGGASYEQY
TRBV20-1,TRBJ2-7,SARGPNEQY
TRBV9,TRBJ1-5,ASILLPGQINQPQH
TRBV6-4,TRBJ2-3,ASSDTHDCLLSTDTQY
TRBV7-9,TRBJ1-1,ASSLARAVNTEAF
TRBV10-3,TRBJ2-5,AISDPLGGVQETQY
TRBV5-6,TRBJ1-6,ASIPVWQVIIDSPLH
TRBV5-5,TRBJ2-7,ASSSLSSYEQY
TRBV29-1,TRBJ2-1,SVSQAGYSYNEQF
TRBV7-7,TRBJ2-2,ASSLGHGSLATGELF
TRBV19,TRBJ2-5,ASSRAAQETQY
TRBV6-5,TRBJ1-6,ASSYTGRDSPLH
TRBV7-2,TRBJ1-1,ASSLRQGVSF
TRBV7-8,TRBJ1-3,ATRPGRSGNTIY
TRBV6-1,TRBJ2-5,ASSDGTSGGLGETQY
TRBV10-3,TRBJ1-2,AIIEGQGKGYT
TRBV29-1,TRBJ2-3,SVDGPNAGTQY
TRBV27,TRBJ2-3,ASSPIRGGTDTQY
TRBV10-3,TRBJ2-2,AISERVGTGYTGELF
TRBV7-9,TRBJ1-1,ASSPPYRGEAF
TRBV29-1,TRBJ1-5,SVPQGVGQPQH
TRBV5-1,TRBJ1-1,ASSLDRPGNTEAF
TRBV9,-,ASSRFGGQLYEQY
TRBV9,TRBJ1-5,ASSVGYSNQPQH
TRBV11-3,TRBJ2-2,ASSARQGGTGELF
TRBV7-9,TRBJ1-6,SSSFSDRAHSPLH
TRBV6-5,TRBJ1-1,ASSYQQGSTEAF
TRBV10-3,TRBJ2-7,AISESTLAGPNEQY
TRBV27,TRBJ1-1,ASSLTGDPLDWTEAF
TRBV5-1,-,ASSLVPGQSSYEQY
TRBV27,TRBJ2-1,ASRPLAGGAYEQF
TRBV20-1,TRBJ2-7,SGLTPYEQY
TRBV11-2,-,ASSLGQALYEQY
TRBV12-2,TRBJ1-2,ASRLAATEDGYT
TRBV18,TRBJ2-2,ASSPDGGTGELF
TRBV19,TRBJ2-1,ASSYFLRGGLNEQF
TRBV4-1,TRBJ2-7,ASSQEKDYYEQY